One and the same sample provided the 18 T cell receptor beta chains below, sequenced in a study of tumor and adjacent non-tumor tissue in lung cancer. A modified ARM-PCR protocol with three rounds of nested PCR amplified TCRbeta. TCRdb re-analysed the multiplex PCR reads in MiXCR, keeping a single row per CDR3 protein. The sample has under 95,000 distinct CDR3 sequences, 61% seen once. This sample's RNA came from whole unsorted tissue. The specimen sequenced was lung tumor tissue. The receptors were sampled from a man between 65 and 80 years old with non-small cell lung cancer.

As regards this clonotype: At one end, the junction sequence differs from germline, possibly due to a read error. The rearrangement uses TRBV25-1 and TRBJ1-2; D is unclear. The CDR3 runs 12 residues. The germline V gene encodes CDR1 MGHDK and CDR2 SYGVNS. The CDR3 reads CASNAHGYGYTF. The DNA for the CDR3 is TGTGCCAGCAATGCCCACGGCTATGGCTACACTTTC.

Only a few counts were recorded for this clonotype. A much larger clone lies one base from this, so it may be a read error. The rearrangement joins TRBV5-4 to TRBJ1-4; no clear D. Germline CDR1 SGHNT, CDR2 YYREEE (reference sequence). The CDR3 covers 15 residues. The CDR3: CASSSRGVQNEELFF. As DNA, the CDR3 is TGTGCCAGCAGCTCCCGCGGGGTACAAAATGAAGAACTGTTTTTT.

For the CDR3, the DNA is TGTGCCAGCAGTGTGGGTGCAAGAACCGGGGAGCTGTTTTTT. The encoded protein is CASSVGARTGELFF. The J gene is TRBJ2-2, the V gene TRBV28; D call uncertain. The V end was cut by 5 bases, the J end by 5 bases, with 12 bases between. Looked up from germline, CDR1 is MDHEN and CDR2 is SYDVKM. The CDR3 contains 14 residues.

As regards this clonotype: A much larger clone differs by one base, so this may be a read error. The genes are TRBV29-1 and TRBJ2-3; TRBD1 might be the D (7 bases). Trimming cost V 1 base and J 0 bases, with 11 bases left between them. Germline assignment: CDR1 SQVTM and CDR2 ANQGSEA. The length of the CDR3 is 15 residues. The CDR3 DNA sequence: TGCAGCGTTGAAGGGGGGGACAGAAGCACAGATACGCAGTATTTT. Translating it yields CSVEGGDRSTDTQYF.

In this sample, this clonotype turned up many times. The genes are TRBV30 and TRBJ1-3; D not certain. CDR3 length: 12 amino acids. V lost 4 bases to trimming and J lost 7 bases, with 11 bases between them. CDR1 GTSNPN and CDR2 SVGIG come from the germline V gene (reference sequence). DNA of the CDR3: TGTGCCTGGAATCGCGCGCTGAACACCATATATTTT. The encoded protein is CAWNRALNTIYF.

This clonotype was recorded at least ten times. As DNA, the CDR3 is TGTGCCAGCAGTTACACATCAGTGCGCTCTGGGGCCAACGTCCTGACTTTC. Its protein product is CASSYTSVRSGANVLTF. V and J are TRBV6-5 and TRBJ2-6; D unresolved. Germline assignment: CDR1 MNHEY and CDR2 SVGAGI. The CDR3 is 17 residues long. V was trimmed by 2 bases and J by 0 bases, leaving 11 bases between them.

About this clonotype itself: A much larger clonotype is one base distant, so this may be a read error. The CDR3 is CAISERGDTQYF. In nucleotides, the CDR3 is TGTGCCATCAGTGAGCGGGGGGATACGCAGTATTTT. The chain has TRBV10-3 and TRBJ2-3, with D possibly TRBD2 on 6 matching bases. The CDR3 sequence is 12 residues long. Germline CDR1 is ENHRY and CDR2 is SYGVKD. Trimming shortened V by 2 bases and J by 6 bases, and 6 bases separated the two germline ends.

As for this clonotype: A read error may account for a junction end that differs from germline. The V gene is TRBV20-1, the J gene TRBJ2-7; no clear D gene. This CDR3 comprises 15 residues. Germline values: CDR1 DFQATT, CDR2 SNEGSKA (reference sequence). CDR3 nucleotides: TGCAATGCTAGAGATCTGAGTCGAACCTCCTACGAGCAATACTTC. This gives the protein CNARDLSRTSYEQYF.

With respect to this clonotype: This clone may be a read error of a much larger clone one base away. V is TRBV29-1 and J is TRBJ2-3, with no clear D. Per the germline V gene, CDR1 is SQVTM and CDR2 is ANQGSEA. This CDR3 has 12 residues. In DNA, the CDR3 is TGCAGCGTTGCGGATGGCACAGTTACGCAGTATTTT. It is translated as CSVADGTVTQYF.

This rearrangement joins TRBV20-1 to TRBJ2-2, with TRBD2 matching over 11 bases. V lost 1 base, J lost 3 bases, and 4 bases stayed unmatched. Germline CDR1 reads DFQATT; CDR2 reads SNEGSKA (reference sequence). The CDR3 runs 16 residues. CDR3: CSARGLSGRDTGELFF. CDR3 coding DNA: TGCAGTGCTAGAGGACTTAGCGGGAGGGACACCGGGGAGCTGTTTTTT.

This clonotype appeared once. A much larger clonotype is one base distant, so this may be a read error. The chain combines TRBV5-1 with TRBJ1-1, with D unresolved. The CDR3 contains 13 residues. Germline lookup yields CDR1 SGHRS and CDR2 YFSETQ. CDR3 sequence reads: CTSSLGQEGEAFF. CDR3 in DNA: TGCACCAGCAGCTTGGGTCAGGAGGGTGAAGCTTTCTTT.

This sequence joins TRBV7-8 and TRBJ2-7; D is unclear. The CDR3 loop spans 14 amino acids. V shed 5 bases and J shed 2 bases, with 13 bases lying between them. The V gene's germline CDR1 is SGHVS and CDR2 FQNEAQ. The CDR3 DNA sequence: TGTGCCAGCAGCAACCTTGGGGTAACCTACGAGCAGTACTTC. It is translated as CASSNLGVTYEQYF.

The chain has TRBV6-5 and TRBJ2-3, with D hard to call. The CDR3 length is 11 residues. Germline CDR1 MNHEY, CDR2 SVGAGI. Written as DNA, the CDR3 is TGTGTCAGAAAGGACACAGATACGCAGTATTTT. Translation gives CVRKDTDTQYF.

Concerning this clonotype itself: Germline and junction disagree at one end, which may indicate a read error. The J gene is TRBJ2-1, the V gene TRBV20-1; 7 nucleotides line up with TRBD2. CDR1 and CDR2 (germline): DFQATT, SNEGSKA (reference sequence). The CDR3 runs to 15 residues. The CDR3 bases are TGCGGTGCTAGGAGCCCGGGGGGTTTCTACACTGAGCAGTTCTTC. Amino acid sequence: CGARSPGGFYTEQFF.

The rearrangement joins TRBV30 to TRBJ2-1; D is ambiguous. V was trimmed by 8 bases and J by 7 bases, leaving 15 bases between them. This CDR3 has 12 residues. CDR1 is GTSNPN, CDR2 SVGIG, per germline (reference sequence). As DNA, the CDR3 is TGTGCCCGGAAGGGCTATCCAAATGAGCAGTTCTTC. It codes for CARKGYPNEQFF.

Of note for this clonotype: One end of the junction is discordant with germline, which a read error may explain. This chain links TRBV9 with TRBJ2-7; 11 nucleotides line up with TRBD2. Germline V lookup: CDR1 SGDLS, CDR2 YYNGEE. This CDR3 is 15 amino acids long. The CDR3 spells CVSSGGTSGVYEQYF. Here the CDR3 DNA reads TGTGTCAGCAGCGGAGGGACTAGCGGAGTCTACGAGCAGTACTTC.

V gene TRBV28 combines with J gene TRBJ2-7, with 7 bases identical to TRBD1. Germline values: CDR1 MDHEN, CDR2 SYDVKM. The ends lost 5 bases at V and 1 base at J; junction bases unmatched: 8. This CDR3 has 15 residues. The CDR3 protein is CASSLPGTDSYEQYF. CDR3 sequence (DNA): TGTGCCAGCAGTCTTCCCGGGACAGATTCCTACGAGCAGTACTTC.

The chain employs TRBV11-2 and TRBJ2-2; D might be TRBD2 (5 bases). V shed 11 bases and J shed 7 bases, with 23 bases lying between them. This CDR3 is 15 amino acids long. The germline CDR1 and CDR2 sequences are SGHAT and FQNNGV. CDR3 DNA: TGTGCCTACAGCTTATCAACCCCCGGGGTCGGGGAGCTGTTTTTT. Translation gives CAYSLSTPGVGELFF.